The subject of this entry is one TCR beta chain. The antigen is unknown. These data originate in a study of T-cell reconstitution after alpha-beta-depleted transplantation in children. The TCRbeta library was prepared with unique molecular identifiers. TCRdb reanalysed the PCR reads using MiXCR and keeps one entry per CDR3 protein. There are some 550,000 distinct CDR3 sequences in the sample; 20% to 25% occur only once, and roughly 15% lies in the top ten. The V and J ends lost 6 bases and 0 bases respectively, with 8 bases between them. Germline CDR1 is MDHEN and CDR2 is SYDVKM. This CDR3 is 13 amino acids long. General observations from the study: Reportedly, alpha-beta T cells present about two months post-transplant originated from several hundred expanded clones of graft origin.

This chain uses TRBV28 with TRBJ2-5; D unclear. This receptor was identified in a boy less than two years old who had a stem cell transplant for acute myeloid leukemia, so the T cells may come from the graft donor. Sequencing used PBMCs, mostly from graft donor cells, obtained 360 days after TCRalphabeta/CD19-depleted stem cell transplant. The CDR3 is CASRQPYQETQYF. CDR3 coding DNA: TGTGCCAGCAGGCAGCCTTACCAAGAGACCCAGTACTTC.